These 8 T cell receptor beta chains came from one sample sequenced in a study of cytomegalovirus exposure and HLA in healthy donors. The primer mix had 60 Vbeta and 13 Jbeta primers. Produced via immunoSEQ multiplex PCR; TCRdb's table is partial and in-frame only. The table lists 200,000 to 250,000 clones, about 79% of them singletons, with around 2% in the top ten. The sequencing sample was made of PBMCs. These receptors were collected from a man aged 18 to 30 in good health and CMV-seronegative.

The rearrangement uses TRBV9 and TRBJ1-2; D is unresolved. Trimming removed 0 bases from V and 10 bases from J, with 28 bases in between. CDR3 length: 18 residues. Looked up from germline, CDR1 is SGDLS and CDR2 is YYNGEE. The DNA of the CDR3 is TGTGCCAGCAGCGTAGTATCCCCGCGGGTGGGGATAGATGATGACTACACCTTC. It codes for CASSVVSPRVGIDDDYTF.

This chain links TRBV10-3 with TRBJ2-2, with 8 bases identical to TRBD2. J lost 5 bases, V lost 5 bases, and 7 bases had no gene match. The CDR3 consists of 15 residues. The germline gives CDR1 ENHRY, CDR2 SYGVKD. CDR3 sequence: CAISFGLAVTGELFF. The CDR3 DNA sequence: TGTGCCATCAGTTTCGGACTAGCAGTGACCGGGGAGCTGTTTTTT.

The CDR3: CASSLLGDRGSGANVLTF. The CDR3 nucleotides are TGTGCCAGCAGCTTGTTGGGGGACAGGGGGTCTGGGGCCAACGTCCTGACTTTC. The rearrangement uses TRBV5-6 and TRBJ2-6; 11 bases are a match to TRBD1. After removal of 1 base from V and 1 base from J, the junction contained 4 bases not matched to a gene. The CDR3 runs 18 residues. Germline CDR1 is SGHDT and CDR2 is YYEEEE.

The V gene is TRBV30, the J gene TRBJ2-5; D might be TRBD2 (5 bases). CDR1 is GTSNPN and CDR2 is SVGIG in the germline V gene (reference sequence). This CDR3 contains 13 residues. Trimming pared 2 bases from V and 1 base from J, leaving 8 bases between. The CDR3 nucleotides are TGTGCCTGGAGTAGAGGGTCCCAAGAGACCCAGTACTTC. This translates into CAWSRGSQETQYF.

This chain connects TRBV11-3 to TRBJ1-1, with 8 bases that match TRBD1. V lost 3 bases and J lost 7; bases outside the gene matches: 13. This CDR3 has 16 amino acids. Germline loops: CDR1 SGHNT, CDR2 YENEEA. The CDR3 region is CASSFVFDRGSGEAFF. DNA for the CDR3: TGTGCCAGCAGCTTTGTCTTCGACAGGGGAAGTGGTGAAGCTTTCTTT.

This rearrangement joins TRBV21-1 to TRBJ1-1. TRBV21-1 is reported as a pseudogene. The CDR3 spans 13 residues. The CDR3 is CASISRLNTEAFF. CDR3 bases: TGTGCCAGCATAAGTAGATTAAACACTGAAGCTTTCTTT.

The chain is built from TRBV5-1 and TRBJ2-6; 9 bases line up with TRBD2. V lost 4 bases, J lost 0 bases, and 5 bases stayed unmatched. Germline V gene sequence: CDR1 SGHRS, CDR2 YFSETQ. This CDR3 is built from 17 residues. CDR3 bases: TGCGCCAGCAGCACCGGACTAGCGAGCTCTGGGGCCAACGTCCTGACTTTC. Translating it yields CASSTGLASSGANVLTF.

The chain has TRBV30 and TRBJ1-1; 11 bases agree with TRBD1. CDR1 and CDR2 from the germline V gene are GTSNPN and SVGIG (reference sequence). The CDR3 consists of 14 residues. The trim removed 5 bases at V and 7 bases at J, leaving 9 bases unmatched. The CDR3 DNA is TGTGCCTGGGTTCCGGGACAGGGGGGCGGTGAAGCTTTCTTT. Encoded protein: CAWVPGQGGGEAFF.